The TCR beta chain under discussion was sequenced for a study of a mutant IDH1 vaccine in newly diagnosed glioma. Study-level information: Vaccines were first given 4-6 weeks after radiotherapy alone, or with temozolomide cycles.

V shed 4 bases, J shed 7 bases, and the junction held 8 bases outside the gene matches. The germline V gene encodes CDR1 SGHRS and CDR2 YFSETQ. This CDR3 has 16 residues. Comment on this clone: What it recognizes is unknown.

Notes on the study in general: Changes in the top peripheral T cell clonotypes seemingly had no bearing on pseudoprogression.

Repertoires were generated with immunoSEQ multiplex PCR, while TCRdb's copy carries only in-frame clones and drops some. The sample shows about 60,000 clones, less than 90% of them seen only once. Noted time point: week 47, end of study. Mutant IDH1 20-mer peptide, at 300 ug, made up each vaccine dose, with topical imiquimod. The chain links TRBV5-1 to TRBJ1-6; TRBD1 matches at 10 bases. This material consisted of PBMCs, taken from a glioma patient whose treatment included an IDH1 peptide vaccine. The receptor was derived from a woman between 50 and 59 years old with glioma. The CDR3 coding sequence is TGCGCCAGCAGCAAGGAAGGACAGGGGGAGAATTCACCCCTCCACTTT. Its translation is CASSKEGQGENSPLHF.